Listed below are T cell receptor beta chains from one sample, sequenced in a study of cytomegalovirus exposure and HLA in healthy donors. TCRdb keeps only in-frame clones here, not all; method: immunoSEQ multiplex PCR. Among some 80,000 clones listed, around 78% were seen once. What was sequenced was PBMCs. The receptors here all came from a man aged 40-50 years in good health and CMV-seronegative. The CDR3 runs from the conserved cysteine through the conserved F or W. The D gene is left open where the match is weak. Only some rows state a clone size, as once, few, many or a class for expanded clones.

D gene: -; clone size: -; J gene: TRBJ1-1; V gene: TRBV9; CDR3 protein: CASSQTALNTEAFF; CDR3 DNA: TGTGCCAGCAGCCAGACAGCATTGAACACTGAAGCTTTCTTT
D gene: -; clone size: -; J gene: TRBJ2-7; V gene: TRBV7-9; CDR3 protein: CASSLMTGSYEQYF; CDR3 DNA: TGTGCCAGCAGCTTAATGACAGGCTCCTACGAGCAGTACTTC
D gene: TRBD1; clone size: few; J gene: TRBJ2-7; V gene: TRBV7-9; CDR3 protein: CASSLAGDRGSYEQYF; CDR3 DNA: TGTGCCAGCAGCTTAGCCGGGGACAGGGGCTCCTACGAGCAGTACTTC
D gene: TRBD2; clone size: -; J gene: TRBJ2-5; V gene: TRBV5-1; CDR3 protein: CASSLGPSGEETQYF; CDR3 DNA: TGCGCCAGCAGCTTGGGTCCTAGCGGGGAAGAGACCCAGTACTTC
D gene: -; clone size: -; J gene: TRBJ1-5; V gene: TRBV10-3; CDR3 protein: CAISERQLNQPQHF; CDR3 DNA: TGTGCCATCAGTGAGAGACAGCTCAATCAGCCCCAGCATTTT
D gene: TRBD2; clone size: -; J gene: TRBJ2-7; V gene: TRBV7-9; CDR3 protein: CSSSSRLAGGLYEQYF; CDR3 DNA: TGTTCCAGCAGCTCCCGACTAGCGGGGGGGCTGTACGAGCAGTACTTC
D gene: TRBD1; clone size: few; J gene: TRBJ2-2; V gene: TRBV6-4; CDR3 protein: CASSTQQGLGELFF; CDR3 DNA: TGTGCCAGCAGTACACAACAGGGGCTCGGGGAGCTGTTTTTT
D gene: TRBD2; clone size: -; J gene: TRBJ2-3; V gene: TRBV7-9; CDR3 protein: CASSLLAGVQYF; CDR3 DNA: TGTGCCAGCAGCTTACTAGCGGGGGTGCAGTATTTT
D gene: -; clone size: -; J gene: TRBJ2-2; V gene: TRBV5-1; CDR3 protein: CASSLGYGRVATGELFF; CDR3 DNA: TGCGCCAGCAGCTTGGGTTACGGCAGGGTGGCCACCGGGGAGCTGTTTTTT
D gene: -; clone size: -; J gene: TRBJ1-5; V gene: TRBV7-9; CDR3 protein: CASSLGSWPQHF; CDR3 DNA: TGTGCCAGCAGCTTGGGCAGTTGGCCCCAGCATTTT
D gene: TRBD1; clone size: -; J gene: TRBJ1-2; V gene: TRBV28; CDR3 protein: CASRRTGGYGYTF; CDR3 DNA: TGTGCCAGCAGGCGAACAGGGGGCTATGGCTACACCTTC
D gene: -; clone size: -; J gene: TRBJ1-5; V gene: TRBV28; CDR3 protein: CASRQGRRQPQHF; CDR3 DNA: TGTGCCAGCAGACAGGGACGGAGACAGCCCCAGCATTTT
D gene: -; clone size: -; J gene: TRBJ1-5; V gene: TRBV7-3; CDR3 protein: CASSLTGGAGQPQHF; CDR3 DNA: TGTGCCAGCAGCTTAACGGGAGGGGCCGGACAGCCCCAGCATTTT
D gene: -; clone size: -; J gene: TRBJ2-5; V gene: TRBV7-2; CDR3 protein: CASSLSSGRLQETQYF; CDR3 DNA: TGTGCCAGCAGCTTAAGCAGCGGAAGACTCCAAGAGACCCAGTACTTC
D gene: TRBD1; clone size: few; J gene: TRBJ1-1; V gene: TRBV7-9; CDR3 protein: CSSSRPGTGMNTEAFF; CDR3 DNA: TGTTCCAGCAGCCGTCCCGGGACAGGGATGAACACTGAAGCTTTCTTT
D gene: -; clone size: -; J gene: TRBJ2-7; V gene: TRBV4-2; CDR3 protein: CASSQDASSSYEQYF; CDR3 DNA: TGTGCCAGCAGCCAAGACGCGTCGAGCTCCTACGAGCAGTACTTC
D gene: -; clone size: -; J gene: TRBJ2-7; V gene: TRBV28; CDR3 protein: CASSLSGIRYEQYF; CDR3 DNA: TGTGCCAGCAGCCTCTCGGGGATCCGCTACGAGCAGTACTTC
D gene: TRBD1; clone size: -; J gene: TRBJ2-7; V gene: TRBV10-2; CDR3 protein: CASSETGGSYEQYF; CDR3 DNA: TGCGCCAGCAGTGAAACAGGGGGCTCCTACGAGCAGTACTTC
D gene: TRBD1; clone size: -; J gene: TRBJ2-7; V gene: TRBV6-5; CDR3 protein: CASRSGTGASYEQYF; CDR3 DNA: TGTGCCAGCAGATCCGGGACAGGGGCCTCCTACGAGCAGTACTTC
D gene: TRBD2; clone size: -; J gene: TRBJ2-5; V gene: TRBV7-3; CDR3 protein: CASSLLAGGSVKTQYF; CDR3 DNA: TGTGCCAGCAGCTTACTAGCGGGGGGAAGCGTAAAGACCCAGTACTTC
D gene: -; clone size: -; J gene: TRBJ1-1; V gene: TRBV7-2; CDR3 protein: CASSFSQGGTEAFF; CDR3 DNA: TGTGCCAGCAGCTTCTCGCAGGGTGGCACTGAAGCTTTCTTT
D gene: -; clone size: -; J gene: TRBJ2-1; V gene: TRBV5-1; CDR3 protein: CASSLYIPTDNEQFF; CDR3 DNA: TGCGCCAGCAGCCTCTACATTCCGACAGACAATGAGCAGTTCTTC
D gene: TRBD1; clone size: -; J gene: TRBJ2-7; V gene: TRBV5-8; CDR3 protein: CASAGTASCEQYF; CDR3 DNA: TGTGCCAGTGCCGGGACAGCCTCCTGCGAGCAGTACTTC
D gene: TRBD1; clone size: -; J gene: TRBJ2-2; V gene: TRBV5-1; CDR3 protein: CASSLAPGGTGELFF; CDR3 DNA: TGCGCCAGCAGCTTGGCCCCAGGGGGCACCGGGGAGCTGTTTTTT
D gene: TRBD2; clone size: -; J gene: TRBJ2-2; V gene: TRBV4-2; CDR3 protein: CASSQGLAGGRPGELFF; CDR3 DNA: TGTGCCAGCAGCCAAGGTCTAGCGGGGGGTAGACCCGGGGAGCTGTTTTTT
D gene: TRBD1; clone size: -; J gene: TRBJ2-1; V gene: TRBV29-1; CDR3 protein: CSGGTGGFYNEQFF; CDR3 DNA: TGCAGCGGGGGGACAGGGGGATTCTACAATGAGCAGTTCTTC
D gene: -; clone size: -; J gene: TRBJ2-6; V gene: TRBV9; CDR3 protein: CASSYLLDGANVLTF; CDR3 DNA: TGTGCCAGCAGCTACCTACTTGATGGGGCCAACGTCCTGACTTTC
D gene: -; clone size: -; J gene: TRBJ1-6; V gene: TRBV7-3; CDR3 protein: CASSLTSSYNSPLHF; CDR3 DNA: TGTGCCAGCAGCTTAACCAGCTCCTATAATTCACCCCTCCACTTT
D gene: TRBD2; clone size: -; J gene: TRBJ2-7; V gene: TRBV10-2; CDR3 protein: CASSELGLALRPYEQYF; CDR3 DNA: TGCGCCAGCAGTGAGTTGGGACTAGCTCTTCGCCCCTACGAGCAGTACTTC